This T cell receptor beta chain is drawn from a study of T-cell reconstitution after alpha-beta-depleted transplantation in children. It was with unique molecular identifiers that the TCRbeta library was prepared. TCRdb re-called the PCR reads with MiXCR, one entry per CDR3 protein. Among around 200,000 distinct CDR3 sequences listed, roughly a tenth were seen once. Trimming pared 4 bases from V and 9 bases from J, leaving 19 bases between. Germline CDR1 and CDR2: SGHRS and YFSETQ. This CDR3 is 14 amino acids long. This clonotype appeared many times. This rearrangement joins TRBV5-1 to TRBJ2-5, with D tentatively TRBD1 (6 bases). The sequence came from a human donor who donated a stem cell graft to a child with acute lymphoblastic leukemia. Specimen: PBMCs from the stem cell graft donor, collected from the stem cell graft. This CDR3 is CASSVSQGMAAQYF. The DNA for the CDR3 is TGCGCCAGCAGCGTATCACAGGGAATGGCGGCCCAGTACTTC.